What follows are 19 T cell receptor beta chains derived from one specimen sequenced in a study of shared clonotypes between healthy human individuals. Produced via immunoSEQ multiplex PCR; TCRdb's table is partial and in-frame only. The top ten hold 0.32% of the sample, which has approximately 400,000 clones, about 97% seen once. Material: memory CD8+ T cells sorted from blood. As to subset: CD45RO+ cells pooled with CCR7-negative TemRA cells. The origin of the receptors is a man under 40 in good health.

The CDR3 DNA sequence: TGCGCCAGCAGCTTGGAACTAGCGGTCTACGAGCAGTACTTC. Translation gives CASSLELAVYEQYF. The chain combines TRBV5-1 with TRBJ2-7; 8 nucleotides match TRBD2. Germline-derived CDR1 and CDR2 are SGHRS and YFSETQ. The CDR3 has 14 amino acids. Germline trimming cut 0 bases from V and 3 bases from J; bases unmatched to any gene: 2.

This clone occurred a few times. The identical CDR3 is also encoded by other nucleotide sequences in the sample. This chain connects TRBV30 to TRBJ2-3, with 8 bases identical to TRBD2. This CDR3 spans 14 amino acids. The V and J ends lost 0 bases and 1 base, in that order; junction bases with no gene match: 0. Germline loops: CDR1 GTSNPN, CDR2 SVGIG (reference sequence). The CDR3 loop reads CAWSVLAGTDTQYF. Here the CDR3 DNA reads TGTGCCTGGAGTGTACTAGCGGGCACAGATACGCAGTATTTT. The whole variable domain, remainder taken from reference TRBV30 and TRBJ2-3, is SQTIHQWPATLVQPVGSPLSLECTVEGTSNPNLYWYRQAAGRGLQLLFYSVGIGQISSEVPQNLSASRPQDRQFILSSKKLLLSDSGFYLCAWSVLAGTDTQYFGPGTRLTVL.

The J gene is TRBJ1-2, the V gene TRBV19; the D is unclear. This CDR3 is 17 amino acids long. Germline V gene sequence: CDR1 LNHDA, CDR2 SQIVND (reference sequence). V lost 5 bases to trimming and J lost 7 bases, with 26 bases between them. The CDR3: CASSSFGGYGLGSGYTF. CDR3 bases: TGTGCCAGTAGTTCTTTCGGAGGGTACGGACTCGGGTCTGGCTACACCTTC.

J is TRBJ2-5 and V is TRBV25-1; TRBD1 or TRBD2 may be the D gene (6 bases each). CDR1 and CDR2 (germline): MGHDK, SYGVNS. The germline V and J ends were trimmed by 3 bases and 4 bases, with 9 bases remaining between them. CDR3 length: 13 residues. This CDR3 reads CASSDRGGETQYF. CDR3 bases: TGTGCCAGCAGTGACAGGGGAGGAGAGACCCAGTACTTC.

The chain joins TRBV14 to TRBJ2-3; D may correspond to TRBD1 or TRBD2 (6 bases each). The length of the CDR3 is 13 residues. The germline V gene encodes CDR1 SGHDN and CDR2 FVKESK. V lost 1 base and J lost 7, with 9 bases in between. The CDR3 sequence is CASSQGGANTQYF. DNA for the CDR3: TGTGCCAGCAGCCAAGGGGGGGCCAATACGCAGTATTTT.

This sequence joins TRBV4-1 and TRBJ2-2; TRBD2 matches 11 bases. Germline V gives CDR1 MGHRA, CDR2 YSYEKL. The CDR3 runs to 20 residues. The J segment lost 0 bases and the V segment lost 2 bases, leaving 11 bases of the junction unmatched. CDR3: CASSQPLRLAGGPNTGELFF. The CDR3, as DNA: TGCGCCAGCAGCCAACCCCTTAGGCTAGCGGGAGGCCCGAACACCGGGGAGCTGTTTTTT.

This clone was counted a single time. In the same sample, other DNA sequences code for this CDR3. The J gene is TRBJ1-1, the V gene TRBV9; TRBD1 might be the D (5 bases). The CDR3 is made up of 13 amino acids. Germline V CDR1 and CDR2: SGDLS, YYNGEE. V lost 3 bases and J lost 1, with 7 bases in between. CDR3 sequence reads: CASSAQGNTEAFF. CDR3 nucleotide sequence: TGTGCCAGCAGCGCGCAGGGGAACACTGAAGCTTTCTTT.

This clone was seen only once. The rearrangement joins TRBV28 to TRBJ1-2, with 7 nucleotides matching TRBD1. CDR1 and CDR2 (germline): MDHEN, SYDVKM. CDR3 length equals 16 residues. The V and J ends lost 7 bases and 2 bases, in that order; junction bases with no gene match: 13. The CDR3 sequence is CASTLKGGRGNYGYTF. The CDR3 DNA sequence: TGTGCCAGCACCCTCAAAGGTGGCAGGGGGAACTATGGCTACACCTTC.

The chain recombines TRBV29-1 with TRBJ2-5, with a possible D match to TRBD2 (6 bases). The CDR3 extends over 14 amino acids. Deletions cut 2 bases from V and 2 bases from J, with 12 bases between. The germline V gene has CDR1 SQVTM and CDR2 ANQGSEA. The DNA for the CDR3 is TGCAGCGTTGAATCGGCTAGCGATCAAGAGACCCAGTACTTC. Amino acids: CSVESASDQETQYF. The entire variable domain, with the rest obtained from reference TRBV29-1 and TRBJ2-5, is as follows: SAVISQKPSRDICQRGTSLTIQCQVDSQVTMMFWYRQQPGQSLTLIATANQGSEATYESGFVIDKFPISRPNLTFSTLTVSNMSPEDSSIYLCSVESASDQETQYFGPGTRLLVL.

The CDR3 reads CASSKTSGNEQFF. The CDR3 DNA is TGTGCCAGCAGCAAGACTAGCGGAAATGAGCAGTTCTTC. The rearrangement uses TRBV7-3 and TRBJ2-1, with 9 bases matching TRBD2. Germline loops: CDR1 SGHTA, CDR2 FQGTGA. Losses at the gene ends were 5 bases for V and 7 bases for J; bases not matched to a gene: 3. This CDR3 contains 13 residues.

This clone was picked up one time. The gene calls are TRBV7-6 and TRBJ2-2; TRBD1 aligns across 7 bases. Germline CDR1 and CDR2: SGHVS and FNYEAQ. The J segment lost 8 bases and the V segment lost 5 bases, leaving 2 bases of the junction unmatched. The CDR3 runs to 12 residues. The chain's CDR3 is CASSHRGGELFF. The CDR3 nucleotides are TGTGCCAGCAGCCACAGGGGTGGGGAGCTGTTTTTT.

In DNA, the CDR3 is TGTGCCAGCAGAGACGGGGCCTACAATGAGCAGTTCTTC. It is translated as CASRDGAYNEQFF. The chain combines TRBV6-6 with TRBJ2-1; weak D call: TRBD2 (5 bases). Germline V gene lookup returns CDR1 MNHNY and CDR2 SVGAGI (reference sequence). V was cut by 6 bases and J by 2 bases, with 8 bases left in between. This CDR3 is 13 amino acids long.

This chain uses TRBV10-3 with TRBJ2-4; weak D call: TRBD2 (6 bases). Per germline, CDR1 ENHRY and CDR2 SYGVKD. This CDR3 is 16 amino acids long. V was cut by 3 bases and J by 9 bases, with 21 bases left in between. As DNA, the CDR3 is TGTGCCATCAGTGATGGGGGAGGCAGCCAGGGTGGCATTCAGTACTTC. As protein: CAISDGGGSQGGIQYF.

The rearrangement uses TRBV19 and TRBJ2-3; the match to TRBD1 covers 8 bases. The ends lost 7 bases at V and 1 base at J; junction bases unmatched: 1. Germline assignment: CDR1 LNHDA and CDR2 SQIVND (reference sequence). CDR3 length: 13 residues. The CDR3: CASKGQGTDTQYF. The CDR3 DNA is TGTGCCAGTAAGGGACAGGGCACAGATACGCAGTATTTT.

Regarding this clone: Other DNA sequences from this sample encode an identical CDR3 as well. The CDR3 protein is CAWSDSYGYTF. The CDR3 DNA reads as TGTGCCTGGAGTGATAGTTATGGCTACACCTTC. The chain carries TRBV30 and TRBJ1-2; D not resolved. V lost 1 base and J 5 bases, leaving 5 bases between the germline ends. The CDR3 extends over 11 amino acids. Per germline, CDR1 GTSNPN and CDR2 SVGIG (reference sequence).

The chain couples TRBV7-9 to TRBJ1-1, with a possible D match to TRBD1 (5 bases). There are 12 residues in the CDR3. The germline gives CDR1 SEHNR, CDR2 FQNEAQ (reference sequence). Trimming stripped 6 bases from V and 5 bases from J, with 10 bases between. The chain's CDR3 is CASSGSGTEAFF. The CDR3, as DNA: TGTGCCAGCAGTGGGTCAGGGACTGAAGCTTTCTTT.

The CDR3 DNA follows: TGTGCCAGCAGCGTAGTTAGCGGGAGAGCGGATGGGGAGCTGTTTTTT. This translates into CASSVVSGRADGELFF. This chain links TRBV9 with TRBJ2-2, with 9 bases lining up with TRBD2. The germline gives CDR1 SGDLS, CDR2 YYNGEE. Trimming took 0 bases from V and 8 from J; bases not matched to a gene: 8. There are 16 residues in the CDR3. Full variable domain (remainder filled in from reference TRBV9 and TRBJ2-2): DSGVTQTPKHLITATGQRVTLRCSPRSGDLSVYWYQQSLDQGLQFLIQYYNGEERAKGNILERFSAQQFPDLHSELNLSSLELGDSALYFCASSVVSGRADGELFFGEGSRLTVL.

CDR3: CASSRGQGTGNEQFF. In DNA, the CDR3 is TGTGCCAGCAGCCGAGGACAGGGCACGGGCAATGAGCAGTTCTTC. The chain is built from TRBV11-2 and TRBJ2-1; 8 bases align to TRBD1. The germline V gene encodes CDR1 SGHAT and CDR2 FQNNGV. The CDR3 has 15 amino acids. The trim removed 5 bases at V and 6 bases at J, leaving 9 bases unmatched.

The chain employs TRBV4-2 and TRBJ2-5; D perhaps matches TRBD2 (7 bases). V was clipped by 4 bases and J by 4 bases, with 13 bases between them. The germline V gene has CDR1 LGHNA and CDR2 YNFKEQ. The CDR3 sequence is 14 residues long. CDR3 region: CASSPGGRGETQYF. The CDR3 region has the DNA TGTGCCAGCAGCCCCGGGGGGCGGGGAGAGACCCAGTACTTC.